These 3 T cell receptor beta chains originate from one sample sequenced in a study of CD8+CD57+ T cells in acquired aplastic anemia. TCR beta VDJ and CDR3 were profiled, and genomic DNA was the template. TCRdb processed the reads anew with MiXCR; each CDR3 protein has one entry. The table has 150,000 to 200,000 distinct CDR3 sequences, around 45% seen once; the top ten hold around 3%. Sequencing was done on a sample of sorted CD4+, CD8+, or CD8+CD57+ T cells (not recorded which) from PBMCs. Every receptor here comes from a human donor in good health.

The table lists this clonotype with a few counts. In DNA form, the CDR3 reads TGTGCCAGCAGCCCCGGGACTAGCCTGTACGAGCAGTACTTC. Encoded protein: CASSPGTSLYEQYF. The rearrangement links TRBV2 to TRBJ2-7; 9 bases are shared with TRBD2. V dropped 6 bases and J dropped 4; count of bases not matched to a gene: 7. Germline assignment: CDR1 SNHLY and CDR2 FYNNEI. This CDR3 region has 14 residues. Full variable domain (rest looked up from reference TRBV2 and TRBJ2-7): EPEVTQTPSHQVTQMGQEVILRCVPISNHLYFYWYRQILGQKVEFLVSFYNNEISEKSEIFDDQFSVERPDGSNFTLKIRSTKLEDSAMYFCASSPGTSLYEQYFGPGTRLTVT.

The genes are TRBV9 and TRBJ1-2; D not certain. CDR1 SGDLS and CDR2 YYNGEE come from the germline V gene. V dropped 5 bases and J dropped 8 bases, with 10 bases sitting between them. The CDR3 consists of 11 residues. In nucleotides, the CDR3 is TGTGCCAGCAGGCCCTTTTGGGGCTACACCTTC. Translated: CASRPFWGYTF.

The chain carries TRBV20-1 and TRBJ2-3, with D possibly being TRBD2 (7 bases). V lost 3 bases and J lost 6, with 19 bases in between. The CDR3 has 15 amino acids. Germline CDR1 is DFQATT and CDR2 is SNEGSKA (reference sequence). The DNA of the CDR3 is TGCAGTGCTAGTCTGTGGGAGGGGGGGCCGGATACGCAGTATTTT. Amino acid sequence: CSASLWEGGPDTQYF.